This T cell receptor beta chain was sequenced in a study of blood T cell repertoires in COVID-19. Study-level information: T cells, B-cell-depleted T cells, or PBMCs provided the cDNA or gDNA that served as material.

This CDR3 spans 14 amino acids. The germline V and J ends were trimmed by 0 bases and 1 base, with 7 bases remaining between them. Per germline, CDR1 MGHRA and CDR2 YSYEKL. Sequenced by immunoSEQ multiplex PCR; TCRdb stores in-frame clones only, minus some. This table has about 68,000 clones, 91% appearing once. Sequencing input: peripheral blood. The TCR sequence derives from a man between 35 and 55 years old with COVID-19, enrolled during active disease. The chain carries TRBV4-1 and TRBJ2-7, with D maybe TRBD1 (6 bases). In nucleotides, the CDR3 is TGCGCCAGCAGCCAAGATCAGGGGTCCTACGAGCAGTACTTC. This gives the protein CASSQDQGSYEQYF.